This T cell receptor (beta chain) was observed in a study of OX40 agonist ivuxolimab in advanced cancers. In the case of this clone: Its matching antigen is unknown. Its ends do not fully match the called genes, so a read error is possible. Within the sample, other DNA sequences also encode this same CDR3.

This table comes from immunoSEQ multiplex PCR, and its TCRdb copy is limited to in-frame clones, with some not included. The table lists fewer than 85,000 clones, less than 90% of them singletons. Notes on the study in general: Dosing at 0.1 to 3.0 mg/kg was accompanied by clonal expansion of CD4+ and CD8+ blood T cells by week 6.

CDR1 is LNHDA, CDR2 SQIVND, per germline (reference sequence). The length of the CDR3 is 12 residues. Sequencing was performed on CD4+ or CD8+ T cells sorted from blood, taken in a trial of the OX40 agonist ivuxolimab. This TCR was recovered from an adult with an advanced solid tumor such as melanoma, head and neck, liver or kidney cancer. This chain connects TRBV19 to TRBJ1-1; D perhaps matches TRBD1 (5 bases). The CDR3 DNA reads TGTGCCACCCAGGGAGGAGGCACTGAAGCCTTCTTT. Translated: CATQGGGTEAFF. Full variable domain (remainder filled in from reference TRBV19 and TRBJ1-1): DGGITQSPKYLFRKEGQNVTLSCEQNLNHDAMYWYRQDPGQGLRLIYYSQIVNDFQKGDIAEGYSVSREKKESFPLTVTSAQKNPTAFYLCATQGGGTEAFFGQGTRLTVV.